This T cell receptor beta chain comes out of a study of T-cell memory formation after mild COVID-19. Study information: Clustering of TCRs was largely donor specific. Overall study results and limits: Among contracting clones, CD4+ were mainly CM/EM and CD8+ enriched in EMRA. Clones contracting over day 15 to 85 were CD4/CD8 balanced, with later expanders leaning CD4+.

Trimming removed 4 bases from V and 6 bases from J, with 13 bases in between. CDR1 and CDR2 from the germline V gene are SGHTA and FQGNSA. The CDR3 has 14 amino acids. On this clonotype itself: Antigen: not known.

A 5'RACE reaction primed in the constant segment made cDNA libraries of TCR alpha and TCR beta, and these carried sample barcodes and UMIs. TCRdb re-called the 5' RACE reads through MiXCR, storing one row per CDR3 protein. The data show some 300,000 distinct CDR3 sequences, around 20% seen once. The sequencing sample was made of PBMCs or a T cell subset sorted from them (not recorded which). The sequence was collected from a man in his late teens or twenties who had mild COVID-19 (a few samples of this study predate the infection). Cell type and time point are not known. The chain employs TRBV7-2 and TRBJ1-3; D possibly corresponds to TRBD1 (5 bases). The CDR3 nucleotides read TGTGCCAGCAGCTCGCAGACAGTCGAAAACACCATATATTTT. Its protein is CASSSQTVENTIYF.